This TCR beta chain was captured in a study of T-cell reconstitution after alpha-beta-depleted transplantation in children. V lost 1 base and J 2 bases, leaving 11 bases between the germline ends. CDR3 length: 15 amino acids. Using unique molecular identifiers, the investigators prepared the TCRbeta library. TCRdb fed the PCR reads into MiXCR, producing one record per CDR3 protein. The data show 500,000 or so distinct CDR3 sequences, with approximately 32% seen just once and 2.4% held by the top ten. The clonotype originates from a human donor who donated a stem cell graft to a child with aplastic anemia. Here the sequenced sample was PBMCs from the stem cell graft donor, taken from the stem cell graft. V gene TRBV12-3 or TRBV12-4 combines with J gene TRBJ2-5; possibly TRBD2 for D (6 bases). The CDR3 loop is CASSLVMGGQETQYF. The CDR3 DNA reads TGTGCCAGCAGTTTAGTTATGGGGGGACAAGAGACCCAGTACTTC.